The source of this T cell receptor (beta chain) is a study of blood T cell repertoires in COVID-19. Across the study: From the United States, Italy and Spain came samples of acute and convalescent COVID-19. The analysed material was cDNA or gDNA that came from T cells, B-cell-depleted T cells, or PBMCs.

Original analysis: Amplifying reference gene primers gave estimates of nucleated cell counts. Measured with immunoSEQ multiplex PCR; TCRdb has only the in-frame clones, and not every one. The D gene and trimming were derived from the DNA, and the V and J assignments and clone size from that table. The table includes 170,000 or so clones, about 83% detected once. The sequencing input was peripheral blood. The receptor comes from a woman aged 18-35 years who had recovered from COVID-19.

The CDR3 loop reads CASSLTGGSTDTQYF. CDR3 nucleotide sequence: TGTGCCAGCAGCTTAACTGGCGGTAGCACAGATACGCAGTATTTT. The chain carries TRBV7-3 and TRBJ2-3; D unclear. Trimming left V 0 bases short and J 0 bases short, with 7 bases between. Germline CDR1 SGHTA, CDR2 FQGTGA. The CDR3 consists of 15 residues. The whole variable domain, filled in from reference TRBV7-3 and TRBJ2-3, reads GAGVSQTPSNKVTEKGKYVELRCDPISGHTALYWYRQSLGQGPEFLIYFQGTGAADDSGLPNDRFFAVRPEGSVSTLKIQRTERGDSAVYLCASSLTGGSTDTQYFGPGTRLTVL.